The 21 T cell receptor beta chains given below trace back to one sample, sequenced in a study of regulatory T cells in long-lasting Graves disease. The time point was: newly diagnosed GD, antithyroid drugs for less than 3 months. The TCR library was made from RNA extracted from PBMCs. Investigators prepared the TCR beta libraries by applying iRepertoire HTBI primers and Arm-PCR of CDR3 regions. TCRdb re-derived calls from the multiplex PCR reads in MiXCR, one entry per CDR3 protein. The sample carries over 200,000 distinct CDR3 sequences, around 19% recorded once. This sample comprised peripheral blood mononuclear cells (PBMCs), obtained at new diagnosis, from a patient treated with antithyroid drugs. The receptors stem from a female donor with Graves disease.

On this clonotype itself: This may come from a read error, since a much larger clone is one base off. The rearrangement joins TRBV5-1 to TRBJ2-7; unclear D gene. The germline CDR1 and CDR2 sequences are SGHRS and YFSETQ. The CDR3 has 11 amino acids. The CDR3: CASSSDYGQYF. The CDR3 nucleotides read TGCGCCAGCAGCTCTGATTACGGGCAGTACTTC.

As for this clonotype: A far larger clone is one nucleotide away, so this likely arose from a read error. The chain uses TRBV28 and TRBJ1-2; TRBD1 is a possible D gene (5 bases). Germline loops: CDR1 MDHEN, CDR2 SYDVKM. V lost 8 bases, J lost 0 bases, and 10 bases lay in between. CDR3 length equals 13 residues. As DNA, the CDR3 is TGTGCCAGCGCCGGGGGTCCTAACTATGGCTACACCTTC. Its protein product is CASAGGPNYGYTF.

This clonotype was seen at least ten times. CDR3 coding DNA: TGTGCCAGCAGTTCCCGGGACGCACATCAGCCCCAGCATTTT. This gives the protein CASSSRDAHQPQHF. The V and J genes are TRBV28 and TRBJ1-5; tentatively, D is TRBD1 (5 bases). V shed 4 bases and J shed 5 bases, with 12 bases lying between them. The CDR3 consists of 14 residues. Per the germline V gene, CDR1 is MDHEN and CDR2 is SYDVKM.

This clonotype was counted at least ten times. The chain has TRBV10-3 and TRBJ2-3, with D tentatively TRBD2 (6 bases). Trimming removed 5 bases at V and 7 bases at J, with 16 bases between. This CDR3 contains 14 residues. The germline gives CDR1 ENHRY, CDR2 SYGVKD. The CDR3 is CAISPREFVYTQYF. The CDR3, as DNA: TGTGCCATCAGTCCCCGGGAGTTCGTGTATACGCAGTATTTT.

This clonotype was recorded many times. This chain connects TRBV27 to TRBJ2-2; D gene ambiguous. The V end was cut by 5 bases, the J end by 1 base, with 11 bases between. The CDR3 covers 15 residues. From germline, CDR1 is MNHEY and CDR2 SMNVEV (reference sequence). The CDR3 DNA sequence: TGTGCCAGCAGTCCCCAAATACTGAACACCGGGGAGCTGTTTTTT. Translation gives CASSPQILNTGELFF.

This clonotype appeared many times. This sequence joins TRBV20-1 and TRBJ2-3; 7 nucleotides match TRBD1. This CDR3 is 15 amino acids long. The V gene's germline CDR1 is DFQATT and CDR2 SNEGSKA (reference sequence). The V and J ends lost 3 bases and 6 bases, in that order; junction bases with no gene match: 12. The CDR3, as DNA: TGCAGTGCTAGCCTCCGACAGGGCGGGTTGGATACGCAGTATTTT. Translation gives CSASLRQGGLDTQYF.

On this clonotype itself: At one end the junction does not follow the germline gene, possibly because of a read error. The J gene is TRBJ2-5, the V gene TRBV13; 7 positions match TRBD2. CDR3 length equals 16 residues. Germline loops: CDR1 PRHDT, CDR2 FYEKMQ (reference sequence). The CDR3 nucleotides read TGCGCCAGCAGCCGGGACGGGTCTAGCGGAGAAGAGACCCAGTACTTC. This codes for CASSRDGSSGEETQYF.

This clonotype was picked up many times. Here the CDR3 DNA reads TGTGCCAGCAGCTCGTCAGGTGGAGGCGACGAGCAGTACTTC. Translating gives CASSSSGGGDEQYF. J is TRBJ2-7 and V is TRBV6-1; tentatively, D is TRBD2 (5 bases). This CDR3 spans 14 amino acids. V lost 6 bases and J 5 bases, leaving 17 bases between the germline ends. The germline CDR1 and CDR2 sequences are MNHNS and SASEGT.

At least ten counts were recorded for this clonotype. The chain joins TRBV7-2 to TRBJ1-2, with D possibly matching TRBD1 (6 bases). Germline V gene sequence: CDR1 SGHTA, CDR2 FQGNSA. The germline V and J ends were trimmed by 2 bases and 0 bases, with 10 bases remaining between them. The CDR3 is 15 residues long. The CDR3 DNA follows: TGTGCCAGCAGCTTACAGGGGCTAGCTAACTATGGCTACACCTTC. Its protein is CASSLQGLANYGYTF.

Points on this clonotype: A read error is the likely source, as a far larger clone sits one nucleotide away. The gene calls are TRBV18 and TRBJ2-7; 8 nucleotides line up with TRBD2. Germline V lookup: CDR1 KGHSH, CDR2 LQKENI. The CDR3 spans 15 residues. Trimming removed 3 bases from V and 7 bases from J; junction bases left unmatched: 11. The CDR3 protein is CASSPFSGTGNEQYF. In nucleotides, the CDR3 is TGTGCCAGCTCACCGTTTAGCGGGACGGGCAATGAGCAGTACTTC.

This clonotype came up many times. CDR3: CAISERLGRSGRDNEQFF. The CDR3 DNA reads TGTGCCATCAGTGAGCGCCTCGGGAGGAGCGGGAGGGACAATGAGCAGTTCTTC. The chain uses TRBV10-3 and TRBJ2-1; 10 nucleotides match TRBD2. The J segment lost 5 bases and the V segment lost 2 bases, leaving 12 bases of the junction unmatched. The germline V gene encodes CDR1 ENHRY and CDR2 SYGVKD. The CDR3 extends over 18 amino acids.

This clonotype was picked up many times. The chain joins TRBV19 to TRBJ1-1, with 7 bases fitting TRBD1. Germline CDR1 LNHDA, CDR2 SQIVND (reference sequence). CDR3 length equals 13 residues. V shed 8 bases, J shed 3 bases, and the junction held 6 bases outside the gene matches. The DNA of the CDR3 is TGTGCCAGTGGAAGGGGGCGTGACACTGAAGCTTTCTTT. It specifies CASGRGRDTEAFF.

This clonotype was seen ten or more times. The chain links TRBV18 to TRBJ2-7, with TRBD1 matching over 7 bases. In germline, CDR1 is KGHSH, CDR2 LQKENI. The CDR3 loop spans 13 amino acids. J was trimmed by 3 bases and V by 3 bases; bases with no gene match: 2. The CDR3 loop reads CASSPGQNYEQYF. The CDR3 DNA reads TGTGCCAGCTCACCGGGACAGAACTACGAGCAGTACTTC.

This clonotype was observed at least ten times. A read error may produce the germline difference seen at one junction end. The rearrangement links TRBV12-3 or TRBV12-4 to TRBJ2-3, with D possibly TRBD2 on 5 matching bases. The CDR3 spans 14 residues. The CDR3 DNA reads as TGTGCCAGCAGTTCCCCCGGGATCACAGATACGCGGTATTTT. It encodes CASSSPGITDTRYF.

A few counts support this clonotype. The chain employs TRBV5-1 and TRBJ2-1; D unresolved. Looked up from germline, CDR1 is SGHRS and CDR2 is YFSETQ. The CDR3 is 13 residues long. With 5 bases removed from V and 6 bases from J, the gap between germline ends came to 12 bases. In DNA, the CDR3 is TGCGCCAGCAGTTTAGAGTGGAGCAATGAGCAGTTCTTC. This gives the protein CASSLEWSNEQFF.

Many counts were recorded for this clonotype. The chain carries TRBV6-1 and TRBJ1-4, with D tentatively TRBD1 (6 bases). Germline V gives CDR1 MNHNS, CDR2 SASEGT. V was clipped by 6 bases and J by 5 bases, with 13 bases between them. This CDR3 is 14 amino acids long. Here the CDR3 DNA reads TGTGCCAGCAGCCTGGACAGCTCGAATGAAAAACTGTTTTTT. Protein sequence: CASSLDSSNEKLFF.

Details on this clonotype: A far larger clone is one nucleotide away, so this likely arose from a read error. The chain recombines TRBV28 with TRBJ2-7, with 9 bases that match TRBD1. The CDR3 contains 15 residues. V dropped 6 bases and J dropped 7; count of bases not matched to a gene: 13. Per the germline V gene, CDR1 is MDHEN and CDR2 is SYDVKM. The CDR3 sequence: CASSQQGQGYNEQYF. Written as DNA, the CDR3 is TGTGCCAGCAGCCAACAGGGACAGGGCTACAATGAGCAGTACTTC.

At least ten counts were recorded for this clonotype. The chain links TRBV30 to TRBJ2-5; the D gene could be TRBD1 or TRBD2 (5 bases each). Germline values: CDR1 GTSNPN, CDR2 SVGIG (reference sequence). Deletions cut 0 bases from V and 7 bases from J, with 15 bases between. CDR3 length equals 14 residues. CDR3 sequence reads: CAWSVEEIGGTQYF. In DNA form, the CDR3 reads TGTGCCTGGAGTGTTGAAGAGATTGGGGGGACCCAGTACTTC.

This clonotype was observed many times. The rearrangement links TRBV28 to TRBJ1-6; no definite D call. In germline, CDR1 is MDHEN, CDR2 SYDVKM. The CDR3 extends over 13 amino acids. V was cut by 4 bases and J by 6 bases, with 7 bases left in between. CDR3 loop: CASSWTRNSPLHF. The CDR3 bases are TGTGCCAGCAGTTGGACGCGTAATTCACCCCTCCACTTT.

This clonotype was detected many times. In DNA form, the CDR3 reads TGTGCCAGCAGTTTACAGGGGCGCAATCAGCCCCAGCATTTT. Translated: CASSLQGRNQPQHF. This chain links TRBV6-5 with TRBJ1-5; 7 nucleotides line up with TRBD1. V trimming: 4 bases; J trimming: 2 bases; junction bases outside the gene matches: 2. The length of the CDR3 is 14 residues. Germline CDR1 reads MNHEY; CDR2 reads SVGAGI.

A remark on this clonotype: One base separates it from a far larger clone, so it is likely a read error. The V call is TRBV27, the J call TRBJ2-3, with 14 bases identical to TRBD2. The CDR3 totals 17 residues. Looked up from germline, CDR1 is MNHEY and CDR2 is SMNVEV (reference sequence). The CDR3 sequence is CASSLGRLAGGEDTHYF. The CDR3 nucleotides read TGTGCCAGCAGTTTAGGCCGACTAGCGGGAGGGGAAGATACGCACTATTTT.